This entry lists 4 T cell receptor beta chains sequenced from one sample in a study of post-analysis software for immune sequencing data (dated by TCRdb to about 2015). The investigation overall reported the following: Patients showed significantly higher frequencies than controls for several TRBV segments, among them TRBV5-6, TRBV5-1 and TRBV20-1.

No antigens are known for them. Receptor amplification or capture employed PCR. Sequencing took place on an Illumina HiSeq 2500. To reduce PCR and sequencing biases, unique molecular identifiers were built into the TCR beta cDNA libraries. Clones were called with MiXCR by TCRdb after fastp trimmed the public reads at Q25, and only in-frame beta chains were retained. Rows merge per CDR3 protein into single entries with the most common DNA and genes. The sample records some 450,000 distinct CDR3 sequences, over 35% of which are singletons. The ten largest clones capture 9% to 14% of the sample. The sample comprised blood. These receptors were collected from a girl under 18 with multiple sclerosis.

This clonotype occurred a few times. The rearrangement uses TRBV4-1 and TRBJ2-5, with D uncertain. CDR1 is MGHRA, CDR2 YSYEKL, per germline. The CDR3 is made up of 14 amino acids. Between the trimmed V and J ends, which lost 1 base and 1 base, there was a span of 7 bases. The CDR3 loop reads CASSQGRSQETQYF. CDR3 DNA sequence: TGCGCCAGCAGCCAAGGGCGGTCCCAAGAGACCCAGTACTTC.

The chain recombines TRBV6-2 or TRBV6-3 with TRBJ2-5; the D gene is possibly TRBD2 (6 bases). V shed 1 base and J shed 1 base, with 13 bases lying between them. Germline lookup yields CDR1 MNHEY and CDR2 SVGEGT. The CDR3 is 16 residues long. The chain's CDR3 is CASSYYVAGPQETQYF. The DNA for the CDR3 is TGTGCCAGCAGTTACTATGTGGCGGGGCCCCAAGAGACCCAGTACTTC.

This clonotype showed up just a few times. The CDR3 loop is CASIPDRRSSYEQYF. DNA for the CDR3: TGTGCCAGCATACCGGACAGGCGGAGCTCCTACGAGCAGTACTTC. The V and J genes are TRBV2 and TRBJ2-7; TRBD1 matches at 7 bases. V shed 7 bases and J 0 bases; nucleotides not matched to a gene: 9. The germline gives CDR1 SNHLY, CDR2 FYNNEI. This CDR3 is 15 amino acids long.

The genes are TRBV7-8 and TRBJ2-3; either TRBD1 or TRBD2 may fit D (5 bases each). The CDR3 length is 15 residues. Germline V gives CDR1 SGHVS, CDR2 FQNEAQ. V gave up 1 base and J gave up 1 base, with 9 bases separating them. CDR3 sequence reads: CASSLVGGCTDTQYF. CDR3 nucleotides: TGTGCCAGCAGCTTAGTTGGGGGATGCACAGATACGCAGTATTTT.